The 30 T cell receptor beta chains below all came from one sample that was sequenced in a study of blood T cell repertoires in COVID-19. Clones were sequenced by immunoSEQ multiplex PCR, and TCRdb holds only the in-frame ones, with some missing. Here the sample spans approximately 76,000 clones, around 79% being singletons. The sequenced sample consisted of peripheral blood. These receptor sequences come from a man in his forties or fifties with acute or convalescent COVID-19.

This sequence joins TRBV2 and TRBJ1-2, with D possibly matching TRBD1 (5 bases). Germline-derived CDR1 and CDR2 are SNHLY and FYNNEI. The V and J ends lost 1 base and 2 bases respectively, with 11 bases between them. The CDR3 has 15 amino acids. CDR3 sequence (DNA): TGTGCCAGCAGTGAAGGGACAAGGGCCAACTATGGCTACACCTTC. The encoded protein is CASSEGTRANYGYTF.

This chain joins TRBV2 and TRBJ2-5; D remains unclear. The CDR3 is 12 residues long. V was pared by 4 bases and J by 1 base, with 4 bases between. CDR1 SNHLY and CDR2 FYNNEI come from the germline V gene. The CDR3 coding sequence is TGTGCCAGCAGTGTGGCCCAAGAGACCCAGTACTTC. It is translated as CASSVAQETQYF.

The chain combines TRBV19 with TRBJ1-4; TRBD1 might be the D (6 bases). The CDR3 has 17 residues. Germline V CDR1 and CDR2: LNHDA, SQIVND (reference sequence). V lost 5 bases, J lost 0 bases, and 16 bases lay in between. CDR3: CASSDPQGGTTNEKLFF. CDR3 DNA sequence: TGTGCCAGTAGTGACCCACAGGGAGGGACAACTAATGAAAAACTGTTTTTT.

CDR3 sequence reads: CSAQVNTEAFF. As DNA, the CDR3 is TGCAGTGCTCAGGTGAACACTGAAGCTTTCTTT. This chain joins TRBV20-1 and TRBJ1-1, with D hard to call. The length of the CDR3 is 11 residues. The germline V and J ends were trimmed by 5 bases and 0 bases, with 4 bases remaining between them. The germline CDR1 and CDR2 sequences are DFQATT and SNEGSKA (reference sequence).

The V gene is TRBV7-6, the J gene TRBJ2-1, with D tentatively TRBD2 (6 bases). The CDR3 loop spans 12 amino acids. Germline V gene lookup returns CDR1 SGHVS and CDR2 FNYEAQ. V was trimmed by 5 bases and J by 15 bases, leaving 17 bases between them. This CDR3 reads CASSPPGRAGFF. CDR3 in DNA: TGTGCCAGCAGCCCCCCGGGCAGAGCGGGGTTCTTC.

There are a few counts of this clone. V is TRBV2 and J is TRBJ1-5; the match to TRBD1 covers 8 bases. J lost 11 bases, V lost 4 bases, and 7 bases had no gene match. Germline CDR1 is SNHLY and CDR2 is FYNNEI. This CDR3 region has 13 residues. The CDR3 region has the DNA TGTGCCAGCAGTGGGCAGGGGGCGGATGCCCAGCATTTT. Protein: CASSGQGADAQHF.

The V call is TRBV27, the J call TRBJ2-7; 9 bases map to TRBD1. Germline trimming cut 5 bases from V and 3 bases from J; bases unmatched to any gene: 14. In germline, CDR1 is MNHEY, CDR2 SMNVEV (reference sequence). This CDR3 comprises 17 residues. This chain's CDR3 is CASSKQGAFALYYEQYF. CDR3 DNA sequence: TGTGCCAGCAGTAAACAGGGGGCCTTTGCCCTTTACTACGAGCAGTACTTC.

The chain recombines TRBV5-4 with TRBJ1-5; TRBD1 aligns across 9 bases. Germline V CDR1 and CDR2: SGHNT, YYREEE (reference sequence). The CDR3 is 15 residues long. V shed 2 bases, J shed 6 bases, and the junction held 6 bases outside the gene matches. CDR3 coding DNA: TGTGCCAGCAGCTTACAGGGGGCTGTCGGTCAGCCCCAGCATTTT. Translating gives CASSLQGAVGQPQHF.

The CDR3 sequence is CASSGTGGNTIYF. The CDR3 DNA sequence: TGTGCCAGCTCGGGGACAGGGGGAAACACCATATATTTT. This sequence joins TRBV18 and TRBJ1-3, with TRBD1 identical over 9 bases. The junction had 1 base not matched to a gene; V was cut back by 6 bases and J by 4 bases. The CDR3 spans 13 residues. Germline lookup yields CDR1 KGHSH and CDR2 LQKENI.

This clone has only one observation. The rearrangement uses TRBV18 and TRBJ2-1, with 7 nucleotides matching TRBD2. The length of the CDR3 is 14 residues. The germline gives CDR1 KGHSH, CDR2 LQKENI. With 2 bases clipped from V and 15 bases from J, the junction kept 13 bases outside the gene matches. CDR3 sequence: CASSPGSTSPIPFF. The DNA for the CDR3 is TGTGCCAGCTCACCAGGTTCGACTAGCCCTATTCCGTTCTTC.

V gene TRBV7-6 combines with J gene TRBJ2-1; TRBD1 matches at 8 bases. CDR3 length: 15 residues. The V segment lost 4 bases and the J segment 8 bases; nucleotides outside the gene matches: 10. Per germline, CDR1 SGHVS and CDR2 FNYEAQ. CDR3 sequence reads: CASSSTSGQGYEQFF. As DNA, the CDR3 is TGTGCCAGCAGCTCGACGAGCGGACAGGGCTATGAGCAGTTCTTC.

The V gene is TRBV6-5, the J gene TRBJ2-1, with 12 bases matching TRBD2. Germline loops: CDR1 MNHEY, CDR2 SVGAGI. The CDR3 is made up of 15 amino acids. The V segment lost 5 bases and the J segment 7 bases; nucleotides outside the gene matches: 6. The CDR3 loop reads CASSPLAGGGNEQFF. CDR3 sequence (DNA): TGTGCCAGCAGTCCACTAGCGGGAGGCGGAAATGAGCAGTTCTTC.

V and J are TRBV18 and TRBJ1-2; 7 positions match TRBD1. V dropped 1 base and J dropped 8; count of bases not matched to a gene: 10. Germline assignment: CDR1 KGHSH and CDR2 LQKENI. This CDR3 is 15 amino acids long. In nucleotides, the CDR3 is TGTGCCAGCTCACCACTTTCCGGGACAGTGGACGGCTACACCTTC. As protein: CASSPLSGTVDGYTF.

The V gene is TRBV7-9, the J gene TRBJ2-7; the D gene is possibly TRBD1 (6 bases). The germline V gene encodes CDR1 SEHNR and CDR2 FQNEAQ (reference sequence). The V end was cut by 5 bases, the J end by 3 bases, with 17 bases between. The CDR3 covers 15 residues. The CDR3 DNA sequence: TGTGCCAGCAGCAATACCGGACAGCTAAACTACGAGCAGTACTTC. Protein: CASSNTGQLNYEQYF.

The rearrangement uses TRBV7-2 and TRBJ1-3, with 7 bases matching TRBD1. CDR1 is SGHTA, CDR2 FQGNSA, per germline. The CDR3 length is 16 residues. After removal of 4 bases from V and 0 bases from J, the junction contained 6 bases not matched to a gene. CDR3 region: CASSSGTANSGNTIYF. CDR3 nucleotides: TGTGCCAGCAGCTCCGGGACAGCAAACTCTGGAAACACCATATATTTT. Combining the CDR3 with reference TRBV7-2 and TRBJ1-3 gives the whole variable domain GAGVSQSPSNKVTEKGKDVELRCDPISGHTALYWYRQSLGQGLEFLIYFQGNSAPDKSGLPSDRFSAERTGGSVSTLTIQRTQQEDSAVYLCASSSGTANSGNTIYFGEGSWLTVV.

The chain couples TRBV24-1 to TRBJ2-7, with 7 bases lining up with TRBD1. Germline CDR1 is KGHDR and CDR2 is SFDVKD. The CDR3 totals 14 residues. V gave up 7 bases and J gave up 2 bases; unmatched junction bases: 7. The CDR3 coding sequence is TGTGCCACCAGCGAGACAGGGAAGACCTACGAGCAGTACTTC. Translation: CATSETGKTYEQYF.

The V and J genes are TRBV18 and TRBJ1-1; no reliable D call. In germline, CDR1 is KGHSH, CDR2 LQKENI. This CDR3 comprises 12 residues. V lost 3 bases and J 6 bases, leaving 8 bases between the germline ends. The CDR3 protein is CASSPRTAEAFF. CDR3 bases: TGTGCCAGCTCACCCCGAACGGCTGAAGCTTTCTTT.

CDR3 sequence (DNA): TGTGCCTCCCGGACAGATATGAACACTGAAGCTTTCTTT. This encodes CASRTDMNTEAFF. The rearrangement uses TRBV18 and TRBJ1-1; the D gene is possibly TRBD1 (6 bases). From germline, CDR1 is KGHSH and CDR2 LQKENI. The CDR3 consists of 13 residues. The V and J ends lost 11 bases and 0 bases respectively, with 13 bases between them.

This chain links TRBV30 with TRBJ1-1, with 8 bases matching TRBD1. CDR1 is GTSNPN and CDR2 is SVGIG in the germline V gene (reference sequence). The CDR3 length is 14 residues. The V segment lost 4 bases and the J segment 4 bases; nucleotides outside the gene matches: 8. DNA of the CDR3: TGTGCCTGGAAACCCTGGGGGACAGGCACTGAAGCTTTCTTT. Protein: CAWKPWGTGTEAFF. Full variable domain (outside the CDR3, taken from reference TRBV30 and TRBJ1-1): SQTIHQWPATLVQPVGSPLSLECTVEGTSNPNLYWYRQAAGRGLQLLFYSVGIGQISSEVPQNLSASRPQDRQFILSSKKLLLSDSGFYLCAWKPWGTGTEAFFGQGTRLTVV.

This clone was found a few times. For the CDR3, the DNA is TGTGCCTGGAGTGTGGCAGGCCCCTCCATGAACACTGAAGCTTTCTTT. Its translation is CAWSVAGPSMNTEAFF. The V call is TRBV30, the J call TRBJ1-1; no definite D call. The V and J ends lost 0 bases and 0 bases respectively, with 14 bases between them. This CDR3 is built from 16 residues. Germline CDR1 and CDR2: GTSNPN and SVGIG (reference sequence).

This chain joins TRBV19 and TRBJ1-6, with 8 bases identical to TRBD1. CDR1 is LNHDA and CDR2 is SQIVND in the germline V gene (reference sequence). The ends lost 8 bases at V and 10 bases at J; junction bases unmatched: 7. This CDR3 has 13 residues. The CDR3 sequence is CASRDRGGSPLHF. CDR3 nucleotides: TGTGCCAGTCGAGACAGGGGTGGCTCACCCCTCCACTTT.

V and J are TRBV19 and TRBJ1-5, with D perhaps matching TRBD1 (6 bases). Germline CDR1 reads LNHDA; CDR2 reads SQIVND (reference sequence). V gave up 7 bases and J gave up 7 bases, with 20 bases separating them. The CDR3 contains 15 residues. The CDR3 spells CASTLRGQVGQPQHF. The CDR3, as DNA: TGTGCCAGTACCCTCAGGGGTCAGGTGGGGCAGCCCCAGCATTTT. Full variable domain (rest looked up from reference TRBV19 and TRBJ1-5): DGGITQSPKYLFRKEGQNVTLSCEQNLNHDAMYWYRQDPGQGLRLIYYSQIVNDFQKGDIAEGYSVSREKKESFPLTVTSAQKNPTAFYLCASTLRGQVGQPQHFGDGTRLSIL.

This chain uses TRBV4-3 with TRBJ2-3; D ambiguous. CDR3 length equals 16 residues. Germline V lookup: CDR1 LGHNA, CDR2 YSLEER. Trimming stripped 1 base from V and 2 bases from J, with 13 bases between. CDR3 loop: CASSQVQDSDTDTQYF. For the CDR3, the DNA is TGCGCCAGCAGCCAAGTTCAGGATAGTGACACAGATACGCAGTATTTT.

This chain links TRBV4-2 with TRBJ1-2; no reliable D call. Germline V gives CDR1 LGHNA, CDR2 YNFKEQ. The CDR3 runs 15 residues. Trimming removed 0 bases from V and 4 bases from J, with 12 bases in between. CDR3 coding DNA: TGTGCCAGCAGCCAAGATGGCCCCACCCCCTATGGCTACACCTTC. This encodes CASSQDGPTPYGYTF.

This chain connects TRBV3-1 (or the pseudogene TRBV3-2) to TRBJ1-1; no definite D call. Between the trimmed V and J ends, which lost 4 bases and 5 bases, there was a span of 17 bases. CDR1 and CDR2 (germline): LGHDT, YNNKEL (reference sequence). The CDR3 consists of 15 residues. CDR3 amino acids: CASSRPGEGKTEAFF. The CDR3 DNA reads as TGTGCCAGCAGCCGACCGGGAGAAGGGAAAACTGAAGCTTTCTTT.

J is TRBJ1-1 and V is TRBV2, with D unresolved. CDR3 length: 14 residues. The germline V gene encodes CDR1 SNHLY and CDR2 FYNNEI. V gave up 4 bases and J gave up 1 base, with 10 bases separating them. The CDR3 DNA sequence: TGTGCCAGCAGTGTTCAGGTTTCGAACACTGAAGCTTTCTTT. Amino acid sequence: CASSVQVSNTEAFF.

This chain joins TRBV7-9 and TRBJ2-3; TRBD2 aligns across 10 bases. V shed 3 bases, J shed 2 bases, and the junction held 5 bases outside the gene matches. The CDR3 totals 16 residues. Germline values: CDR1 SEHNR, CDR2 FQNEAQ (reference sequence). CDR3 nucleotides: TGTGCCAGCAGCTTCGGACTAGCGGATCTCACAGATACGCAGTATTTT. This gives the protein CASSFGLADLTDTQYF. Full variable domain (missing parts from reference TRBV7-9 and TRBJ2-3): DTGVSQNPRHKITKRGQNVTFRCDPISEHNRLYWYRQTLGQGPEFLTYFQNEAQLEKSRLLSDRFSAERPKGSFSTLEIQRTEQGDSAMYLCASSFGLADLTDTQYFGPGTRLTVL.

The chain combines TRBV5-5 with TRBJ1-1, with 7 positions matching TRBD1. V shed 6 bases and J 2 bases; nucleotides not matched to a gene: 10. The CDR3 contains 15 residues. Germline V lookup: CDR1 SGHKS, CDR2 YYEKEE (reference sequence). In DNA, the CDR3 is TGTGCCAGCACCCTGGCGGGGACAGCAAACACTGAAGCTTTCTTT. This encodes CASTLAGTANTEAFF.

CDR3 in amino acids: CASRETGQGRVEGYTF. The CDR3 DNA is TGTGCCAGCAGAGAAACTGGACAGGGGAGAGTGGAGGGCTACACCTTC. V usage is TRBV6-1 and J usage is TRBJ1-2; 9 bases are a match to TRBD1. The CDR3 consists of 16 residues. The V segment lost 6 bases and the J segment 8 bases; nucleotides outside the gene matches: 16. The germline V gene has CDR1 MNHNS and CDR2 SASEGT.

The chain employs TRBV28 and TRBJ2-5; D uncertain. Germline loops: CDR1 MDHEN, CDR2 SYDVKM. V was pared by 4 bases and J by 5 bases, with 8 bases between. There are 12 residues in the CDR3. DNA of the CDR3: TGTGCCAGCAGTTCGATCCGGGAGACCCAGTACTTC. This codes for CASSSIRETQYF.